This TCR beta chain was recovered during a study of blood T cell repertoires in COVID-19. Study-wide context: T cells, B-cell-depleted T cells, or PBMCs provided the cDNA or gDNA that served as material.

The CDR3 totals 11 residues. Germline-derived CDR1 and CDR2 are SNHLY and FYNNEI. The ends were cut back, 9 bases at V and 4 bases at J, with 9 bases in the middle. Under the authors' procedure: Reference gene primer amplification in the assay estimated nucleated cell counts. Using immunoSEQ multiplex PCR, the repertoire was profiled, and TCRdb retains in-frame clones only, with some absent. From that table come the V and J calls and clone size; the DNA was used to work out D and trimming. The table includes about 280,000 clones, 70% to 90% detected once. The receptor's source is a man aged 50 to 59 with active or convalescent COVID-19. The chain uses TRBV2 and TRBJ1-1; D ambiguous. Sequenced input: peripheral blood. CDR3 nucleotides: TGTGCCAGTAAAGCGGTCACTGAAGCTTTCTTT. This translates into CASKAVTEAFF.